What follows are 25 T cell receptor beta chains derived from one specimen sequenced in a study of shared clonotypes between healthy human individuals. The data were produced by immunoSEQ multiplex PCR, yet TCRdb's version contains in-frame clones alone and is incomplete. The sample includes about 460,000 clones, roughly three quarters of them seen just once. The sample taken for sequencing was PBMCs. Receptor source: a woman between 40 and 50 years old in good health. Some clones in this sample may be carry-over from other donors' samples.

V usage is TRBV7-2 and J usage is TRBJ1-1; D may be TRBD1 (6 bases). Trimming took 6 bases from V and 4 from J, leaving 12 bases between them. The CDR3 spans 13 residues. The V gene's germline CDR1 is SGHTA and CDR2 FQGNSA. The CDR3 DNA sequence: TGTGCCAGCAGGTTTACAGGGTCCACTGAAGCTTTCTTT. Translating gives CASRFTGSTEAFF.

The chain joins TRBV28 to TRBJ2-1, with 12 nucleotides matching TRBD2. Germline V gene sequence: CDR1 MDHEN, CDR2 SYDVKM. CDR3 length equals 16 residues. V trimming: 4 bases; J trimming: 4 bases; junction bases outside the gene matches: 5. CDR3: CASSSTSGRSYNEQFF. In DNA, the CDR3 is TGTGCCAGCAGTTCGACTAGCGGGAGAAGTTACAATGAGCAGTTCTTC.

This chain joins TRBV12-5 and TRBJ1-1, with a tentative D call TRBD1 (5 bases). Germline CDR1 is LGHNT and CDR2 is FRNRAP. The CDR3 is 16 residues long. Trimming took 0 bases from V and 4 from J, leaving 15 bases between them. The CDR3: CASGLVRMGVGTEAFF. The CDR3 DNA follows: TGTGCTAGTGGTTTGGTACGCATGGGGGTCGGCACTGAAGCTTTCTTT.

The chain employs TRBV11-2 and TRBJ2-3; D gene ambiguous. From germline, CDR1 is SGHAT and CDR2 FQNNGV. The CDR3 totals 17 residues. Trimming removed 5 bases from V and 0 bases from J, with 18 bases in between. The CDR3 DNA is TGTGCCAGCAGCCCCCCGTCGGCGCGCCCTAGCACAGATACGCAGTATTTT. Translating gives CASSPPSARPSTDTQYF.

The CDR3: CASSLTRAHGELFF. The CDR3 nucleotides read TGTGCCAGCAGCCTGACGAGGGCCCACGGGGAGCTGTTTTTT. V and J are TRBV11-2 and TRBJ2-2; perhaps TRBD2 as D (5 bases). The CDR3 sequence is 14 residues long. The germline V gene encodes CDR1 SGHAT and CDR2 FQNNGV. V shed 5 bases and J shed 7 bases, with 14 bases lying between them.

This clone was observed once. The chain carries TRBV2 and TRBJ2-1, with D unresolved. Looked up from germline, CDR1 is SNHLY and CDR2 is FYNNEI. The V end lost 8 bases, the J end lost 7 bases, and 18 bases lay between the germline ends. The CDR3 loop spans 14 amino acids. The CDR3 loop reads CASSERVGGNEQFF. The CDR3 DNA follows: TGTGCCAGCTCGGAACGGGTAGGTGGAAATGAGCAGTTCTTC.

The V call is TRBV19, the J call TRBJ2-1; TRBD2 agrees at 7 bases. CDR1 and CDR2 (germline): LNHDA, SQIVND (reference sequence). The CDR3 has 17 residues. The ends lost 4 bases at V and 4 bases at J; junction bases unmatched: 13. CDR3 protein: CASSTHGGSLVYNEQFF. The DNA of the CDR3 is TGTGCCAGTAGTACCCACGGCGGGAGTCTTGTATACAATGAGCAGTTCTTC.

This chain's CDR3 is CASSSTSYQETQYF. The CDR3 nucleotides read TGCGCCAGCAGCTCGACTAGTTACCAAGAGACCCAGTACTTC. The J gene is TRBJ2-5, the V gene TRBV5-1, with a weak D call TRBD2 (6 bases). V lost 3 bases, J lost 0 bases, and 9 bases lay in between. The CDR3 runs 14 residues. CDR1 and CDR2 (germline): SGHRS, YFSETQ. Full variable domain (missing parts from reference TRBV5-1 and TRBJ2-5): KAGVTQTPRYLIKTRGQQVTLSCSPISGHRSVSWYQQTPGQGLQFLFEYFSETQRNKGNFPGRFSGRQFSNSRSEMNVSTLELGDSALYLCASSSTSYQETQYFGPGTRLLVL.

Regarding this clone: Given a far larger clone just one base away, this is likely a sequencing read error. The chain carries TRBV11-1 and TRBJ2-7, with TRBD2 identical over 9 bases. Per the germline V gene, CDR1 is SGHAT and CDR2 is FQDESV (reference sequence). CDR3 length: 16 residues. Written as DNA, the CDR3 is TGTGTCAGCAGTGATCCCGATTTAGCGGGAGTCTACGAGCAGTACTTC. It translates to CVSSDPDLAGVYEQYF. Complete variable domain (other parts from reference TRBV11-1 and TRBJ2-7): EAEVAQSPRYKITEKSQAVAFWCDPISGHATLYWYRQILGQGPELLVQFQDESVVDDSQLPKDRFSAERLKGVDSTLKIQPAELGDSAMYLCVSSDPDLAGVYEQYFGPGTRLTVT.

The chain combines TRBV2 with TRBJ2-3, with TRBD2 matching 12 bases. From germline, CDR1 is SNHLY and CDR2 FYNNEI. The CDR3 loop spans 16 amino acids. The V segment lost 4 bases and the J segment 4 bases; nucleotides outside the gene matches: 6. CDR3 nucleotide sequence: TGTGCCAGCAGTGGATCTAGCGGGAGGGCATCAGATACGCAGTATTTT. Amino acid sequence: CASSGSSGRASDTQYF.

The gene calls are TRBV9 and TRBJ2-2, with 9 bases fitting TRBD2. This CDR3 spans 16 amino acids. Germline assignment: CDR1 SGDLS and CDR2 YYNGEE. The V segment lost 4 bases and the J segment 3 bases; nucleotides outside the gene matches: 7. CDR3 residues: CASSSSGRPYTGELFF. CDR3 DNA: TGTGCCAGCAGCTCCAGCGGGAGGCCCTACACCGGGGAGCTGTTTTTT.

Here the CDR3 reads CASSSARGLTGELFF. CDR3 nucleotides: TGTGCCAGCAGCTCTGCTCGGGGCCTCACCGGGGAGCTGTTTTTT. V is TRBV6-6 and J is TRBJ2-2; TRBD1 or TRBD2 may be the D gene (5 bases each). The CDR3 loop spans 15 amino acids. CDR1 is MNHNY and CDR2 is SVGAGI in the germline V gene (reference sequence). V shed 6 bases and J shed 4 bases, with 15 bases lying between them.

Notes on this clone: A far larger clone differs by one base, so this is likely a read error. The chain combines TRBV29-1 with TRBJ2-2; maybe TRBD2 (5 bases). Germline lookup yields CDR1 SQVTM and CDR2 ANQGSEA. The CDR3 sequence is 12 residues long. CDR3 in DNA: TGCAGCGGTAGGTGGAACACCGGGGAGCTGGTTTTT. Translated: CSGRWNTGELVF.

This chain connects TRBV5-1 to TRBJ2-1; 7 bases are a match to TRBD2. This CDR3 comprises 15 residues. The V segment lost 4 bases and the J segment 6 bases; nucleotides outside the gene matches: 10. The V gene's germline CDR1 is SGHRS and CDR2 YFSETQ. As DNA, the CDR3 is TGCGCCAGCAGCATACGCCCGGGACTACCCAATGAGCAGTTCTTC. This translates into CASSIRPGLPNEQFF.

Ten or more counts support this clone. This CDR3 is CASSFRSSDTQYF. CDR3 in DNA: TGTGCCAGCAGCTTCCGCTCCTCAGATACGCAGTATTTT. V usage is TRBV7-2 and J usage is TRBJ2-3; D not certain. The CDR3 is 13 residues long. V was pared by 3 bases and J by 4 bases, with 8 bases between. Germline CDR1 is SGHTA and CDR2 is FQGNSA.

The CDR3 nucleotides are TGTGCCAGCAGCTTAGCGGGAGGAGCCTACGAGCAGTACTTC. It translates to CASSLAGGAYEQYF. The chain uses TRBV5-4 and TRBJ2-7, with 9 positions matching TRBD2. The CDR3 has 14 residues. Germline V gene lookup returns CDR1 SGHNT and CDR2 YYREEE (reference sequence). After removal of 2 bases from V and 2 bases from J, the junction contained 2 bases not matched to a gene.

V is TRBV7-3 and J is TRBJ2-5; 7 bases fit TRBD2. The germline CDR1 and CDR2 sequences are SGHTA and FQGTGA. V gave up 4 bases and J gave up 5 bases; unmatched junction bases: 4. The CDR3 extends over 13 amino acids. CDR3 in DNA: TGTGCCAGCAGCTCACTAGCGTGGGAGACCCAGTACTTC. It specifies CASSSLAWETQYF.

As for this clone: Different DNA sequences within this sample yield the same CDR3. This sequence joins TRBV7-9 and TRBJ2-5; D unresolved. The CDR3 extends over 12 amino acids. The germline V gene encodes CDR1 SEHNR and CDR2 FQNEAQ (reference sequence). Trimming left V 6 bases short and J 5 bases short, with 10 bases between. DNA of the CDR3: TGTGCCAGCAGTCGGGTAGGGGAGACCCAGTACTTC. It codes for CASSRVGETQYF.

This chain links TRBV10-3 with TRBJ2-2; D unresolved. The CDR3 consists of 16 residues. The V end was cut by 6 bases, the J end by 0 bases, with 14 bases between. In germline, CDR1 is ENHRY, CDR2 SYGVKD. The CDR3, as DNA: TGTGCCATCAGCAGACTGGACCTGACGAACACCGGGGAGCTGTTTTTT. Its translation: CAISRLDLTNTGELFF.

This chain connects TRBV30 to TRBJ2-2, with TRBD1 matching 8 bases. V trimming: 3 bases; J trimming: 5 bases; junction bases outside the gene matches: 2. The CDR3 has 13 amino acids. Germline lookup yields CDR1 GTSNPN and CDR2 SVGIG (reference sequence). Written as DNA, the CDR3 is TGTGCCTGGAGGACAGGGGTTACCGGGGAGCTGTTTTTT. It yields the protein CAWRTGVTGELFF.

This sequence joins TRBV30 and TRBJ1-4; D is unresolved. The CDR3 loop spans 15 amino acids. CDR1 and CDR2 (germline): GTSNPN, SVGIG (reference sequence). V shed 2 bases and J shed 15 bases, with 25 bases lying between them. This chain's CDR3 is CAWSPGRWGGRKVFF. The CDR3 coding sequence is TGTGCCTGGAGTCCCGGGCGTTGGGGTGGACGTAAAGTGTTTTTT.

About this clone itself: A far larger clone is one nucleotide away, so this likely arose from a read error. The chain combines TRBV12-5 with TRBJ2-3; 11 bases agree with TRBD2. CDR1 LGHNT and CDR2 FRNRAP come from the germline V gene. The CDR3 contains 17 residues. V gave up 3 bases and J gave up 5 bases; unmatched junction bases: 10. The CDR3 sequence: CASGFAPTSGGVDTQYF. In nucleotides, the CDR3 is TGTGCTAGTGGTTTCGCCCCTACTAGCGGGGGTGTAGATACGCAGTATTTT.

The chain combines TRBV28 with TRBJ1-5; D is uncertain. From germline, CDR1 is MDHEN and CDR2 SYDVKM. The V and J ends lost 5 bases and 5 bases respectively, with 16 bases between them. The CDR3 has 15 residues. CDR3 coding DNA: TGTGCCAGCAGTGGGATGAAGGGTGGTTATCAGCCCCAGCATTTT. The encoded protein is CASSGMKGGYQPQHF.

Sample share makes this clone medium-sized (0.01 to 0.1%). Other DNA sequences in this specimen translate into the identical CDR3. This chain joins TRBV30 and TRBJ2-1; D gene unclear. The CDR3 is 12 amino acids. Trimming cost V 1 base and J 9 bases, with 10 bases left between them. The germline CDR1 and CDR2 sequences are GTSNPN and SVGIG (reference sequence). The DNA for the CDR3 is TGTGCCTGGAGTGACACGAGCCCTGAGCAGTTCTTC. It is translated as CAWSDTSPEQFF.

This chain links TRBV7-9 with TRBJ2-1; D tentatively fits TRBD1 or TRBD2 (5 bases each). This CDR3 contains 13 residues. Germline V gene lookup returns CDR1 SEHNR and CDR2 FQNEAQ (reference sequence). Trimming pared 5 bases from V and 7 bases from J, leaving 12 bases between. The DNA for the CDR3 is TGTGCCAGCAGCGCTTACGGGGCGAATGAGCAGTTCTTC. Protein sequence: CASSAYGANEQFF.